Listed below are T cell receptor beta chains from one sample, sequenced in a study of vaccination effects on CD4 cells after COVID-19. The antigens of these receptors remain unknown. Generated by immunoSEQ multiplex PCR, the TCRdb table keeps only in-frame clones and is missing some. The table lists approximately 28,000 clones, 70% to 75% of them singletons. The starting material was CD4+ T cells from PBMCs cultured with HCoV-229E spike peptides, obtained after COVID-19 vaccination. All receptors come from a human donor who received a COVID-19 vaccine. The CDR3 runs from the conserved cysteine through the conserved F or W. A D gene is named only where the DNA matches it firmly. Expanded clones are given a class, and other clones once, few, many or no size at all.

>-|TRBD1|TRBV29-1|TRBJ2-5
TGCAGCGTCACACCTAGGACAGGGGCAGAGGAGACCCAGTACTTC
CSVTPRTGAEETQYF
>-|-|TRBV5-4|TRBJ2-7
TGTGCCAGCAGCGTACGACAGGCTACCTCCGAGCAGTACTTC
CASSVRQATSEQYF
>-|TRBD2|TRBV3-1/TRBV3-2|TRBJ2-1
TGTGCCAGCACCGGGACTAGCGGGAGTTCCGAGCAGTTCTTC
CASTGTSGSSEQFF
>-|-|TRBV6-1|TRBJ2-3
TGTGCCAGCAGTGAAGAACGACGGGGCACAGATACGCAGTATTTT
CASSEERRGTDTQYF
>once|-|TRBV3-1/TRBV3-2|TRBJ2-5
TGTGCCAGCAGCCAAGATTTGCTCTACCAAGAGACCCAGTACTTC
CASSQDLLYQETQYF
>-|-|TRBV2|TRBJ1-1
TGTGCCAGCAGTGAACAGGGATGGGAGGGTGTGGACACTGAAGCTTTCTTT
CASSEQGWEGVDTEAFF
>-|TRBD2|TRBV24-1|TRBJ2-1
TGTGCCACCAGTGATTTAGGACGGGGGGGTCATAATGAGCAGTTCTTC
CATSDLGRGGHNEQFF
>few|TRBD1|TRBV5-1|TRBJ2-7
TGCGCCAGCAGCTTGGCCGGACAGGGTCCCTACGAGCAGTACTTC
CASSLAGQGPYEQYF
>-|TRBD1|TRBV5-6|TRBJ2-7
TGTGCCAGCAGCTACTGGACAGGGAGCGAGCAGTACTTC
CASSYWTGSEQYF
>-|-|TRBV3-1/TRBV3-2|TRBJ2-7
TGTGCCAGCAGCCAAGATCGGTCCCACGAGCAGTACTTC
CASSQDRSHEQYF
>-|TRBD1|TRBV24-1|TRBJ2-7
TGTGCCACCAGCCCCCCCCGGACAGGTTCCTACGAGCAGTACTTC
CATSPPRTGSYEQYF
>medium-sized|TRBD1|TRBV11-3|TRBJ2-1
TGTGCCAGCAGCTTAGAACAGGGGGCCTACAATGAGCAGTTCTTC
CASSLEQGAYNEQFF
>few|-|TRBV21-1|TRBJ1-1
TGTGCCAGCAGCAAAATACTGGTGAGCACTGAAGCTTTCTTT
CASSKILVSTEAFF
>few|-|TRBV5-1|TRBJ1-1
TGCGCCAGCAGCGTACAGGCGGGGAACACTGAAGCTTTCTTT
CASSVQAGNTEAFF
>-|-|TRBV7-8|TRBJ1-5
TGTGCCAGCAGCTTAGGTACAGGGTTGTTAGGAAATCAGCCCCAGCATTTT
CASSLGTGLLGNQPQHF
>-|-|TRBV7-6|TRBJ2-7
TGTGCCAGCAGCTTAAGTCCAGATTACGAGCAGTACTTC
CASSLSPDYEQYF